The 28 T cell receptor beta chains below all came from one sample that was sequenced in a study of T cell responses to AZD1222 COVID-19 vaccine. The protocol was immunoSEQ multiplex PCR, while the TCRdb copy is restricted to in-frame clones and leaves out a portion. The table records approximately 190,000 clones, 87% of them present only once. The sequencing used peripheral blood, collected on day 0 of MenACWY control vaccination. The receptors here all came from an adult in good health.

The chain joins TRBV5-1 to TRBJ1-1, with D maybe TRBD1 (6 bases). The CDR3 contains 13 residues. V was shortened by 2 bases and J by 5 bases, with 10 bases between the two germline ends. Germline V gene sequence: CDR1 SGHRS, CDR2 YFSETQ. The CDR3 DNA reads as TGCGCCAGCAGCTTCAAACAGGGAACTGAAGCTTTCTTT. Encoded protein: CASSFKQGTEAFF.

The CDR3 region has the DNA TGCAGCGGTGACAGTCTTATCGGGGAGACCCAGTACTTC. Its translation: CSGDSLIGETQYF. The rearrangement uses TRBV29-1 and TRBJ2-5; weak D call: TRBD1 (5 bases). The ends were cut back, 7 bases at V and 5 bases at J, with 17 bases in the middle. The CDR3 is made up of 13 amino acids. Germline assignment: CDR1 SQVTM and CDR2 ANQGSEA. Combining the CDR3 with reference TRBV29-1 and TRBJ2-5 gives the whole variable domain SAVISQKPSRDICQRGTSLTIQCQVDSQVTMMFWYRQQPGQSLTLIATANQGSEATYESGFVIDKFPISRPNLTFSTLTVSNMSPEDSSIYLCSGDSLIGETQYFGPGTRLLVL.

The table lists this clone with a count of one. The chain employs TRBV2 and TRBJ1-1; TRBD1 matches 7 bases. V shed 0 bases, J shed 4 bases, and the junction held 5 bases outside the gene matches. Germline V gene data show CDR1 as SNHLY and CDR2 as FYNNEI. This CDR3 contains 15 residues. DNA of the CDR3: TGTGCCAGCAGTGAAGCTCAGGGGGGACTCACTGAAGCTTTCTTT. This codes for CASSEAQGGLTEAFF. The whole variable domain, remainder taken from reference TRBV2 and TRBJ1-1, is EPEVTQTPSHQVTQMGQEVILRCVPISNHLYFYWYRQILGQKVEFLVSFYNNEISEKSEIFDDQFSVERPDGSNFTLKIRSTKLEDSAMYFCASSEAQGGLTEAFFGQGTRLTVV.

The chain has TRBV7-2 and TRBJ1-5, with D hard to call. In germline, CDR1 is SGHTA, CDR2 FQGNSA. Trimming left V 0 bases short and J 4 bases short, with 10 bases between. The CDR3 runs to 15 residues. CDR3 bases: TGTGCCAGCAGCTTAGCGAGGCAGTCGAATCAGCCCCAGCATTTT. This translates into CASSLARQSNQPQHF.

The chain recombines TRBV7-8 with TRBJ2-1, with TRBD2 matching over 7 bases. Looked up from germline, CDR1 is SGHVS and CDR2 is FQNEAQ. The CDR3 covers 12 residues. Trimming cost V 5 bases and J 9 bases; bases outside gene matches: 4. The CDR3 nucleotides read TGTGCCAGCAGCCCGACTAGCCGTGAGCAGTTCTTC. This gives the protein CASSPTSREQFF.

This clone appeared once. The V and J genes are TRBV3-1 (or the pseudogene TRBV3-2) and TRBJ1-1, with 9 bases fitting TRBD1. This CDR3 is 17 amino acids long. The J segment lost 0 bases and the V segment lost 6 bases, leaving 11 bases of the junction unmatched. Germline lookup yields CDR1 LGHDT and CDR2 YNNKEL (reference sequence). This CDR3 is CASSRDRVGSMNTEAFF. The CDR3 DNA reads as TGTGCCAGCAGTCGGGACAGGGTAGGCAGCATGAACACTGAAGCTTTCTTT.

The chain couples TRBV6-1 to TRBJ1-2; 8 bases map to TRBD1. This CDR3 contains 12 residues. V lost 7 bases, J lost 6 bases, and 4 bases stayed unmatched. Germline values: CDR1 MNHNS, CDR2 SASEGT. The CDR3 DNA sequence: TGTGCCAGCACCCGGACAGGGAATGGCTACACCTTC. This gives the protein CASTRTGNGYTF.

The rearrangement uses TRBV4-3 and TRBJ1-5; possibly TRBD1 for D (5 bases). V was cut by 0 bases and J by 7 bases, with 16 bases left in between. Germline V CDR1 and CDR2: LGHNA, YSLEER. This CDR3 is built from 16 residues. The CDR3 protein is CASSQDRLGRGQPQHF. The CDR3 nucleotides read TGCGCCAGCAGCCAAGATCGATTGGGGAGGGGACAGCCCCAGCATTTT.

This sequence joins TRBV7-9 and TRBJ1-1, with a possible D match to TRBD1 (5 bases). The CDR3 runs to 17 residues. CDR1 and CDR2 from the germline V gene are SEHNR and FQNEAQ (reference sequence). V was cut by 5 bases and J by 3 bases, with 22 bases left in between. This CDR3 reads CASSPPSDSVEDTEAFF. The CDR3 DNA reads TGTGCCAGCAGCCCCCCTTCCGACAGCGTTGAGGACACTGAAGCTTTCTTT.

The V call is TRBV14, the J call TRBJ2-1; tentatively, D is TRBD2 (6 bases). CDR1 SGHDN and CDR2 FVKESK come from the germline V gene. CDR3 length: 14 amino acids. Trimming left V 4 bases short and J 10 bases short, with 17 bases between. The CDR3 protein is CASSPTVAAGEQFF. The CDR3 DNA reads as TGTGCCAGCAGCCCCACGGTAGCGGCAGGGGAGCAGTTCTTC.

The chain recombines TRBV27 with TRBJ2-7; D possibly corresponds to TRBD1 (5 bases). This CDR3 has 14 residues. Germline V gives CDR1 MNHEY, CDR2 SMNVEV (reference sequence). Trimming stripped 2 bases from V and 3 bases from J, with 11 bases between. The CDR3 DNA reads TGTGCCAGCAGTTTAGGTTGGGGCAGCTACGAGCAGTACTTC. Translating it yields CASSLGWGSYEQYF.

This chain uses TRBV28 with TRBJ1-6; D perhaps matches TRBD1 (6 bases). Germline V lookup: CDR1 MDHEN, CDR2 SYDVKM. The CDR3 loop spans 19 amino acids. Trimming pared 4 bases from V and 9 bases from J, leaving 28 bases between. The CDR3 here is CASSSFWAGEGLESSPLHF. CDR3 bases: TGTGCCAGCAGTTCATTTTGGGCAGGGGAAGGGTTAGAATCTTCACCCCTCCACTTT.

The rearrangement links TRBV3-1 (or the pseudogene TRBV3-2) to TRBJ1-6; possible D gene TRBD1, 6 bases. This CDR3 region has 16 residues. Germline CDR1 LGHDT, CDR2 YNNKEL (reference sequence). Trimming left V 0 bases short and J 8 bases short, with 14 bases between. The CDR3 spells CASSQDAGGRDSPLHF. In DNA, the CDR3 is TGTGCCAGCAGCCAAGACGCGGGGGGCCGGGATTCACCCCTCCACTTT.

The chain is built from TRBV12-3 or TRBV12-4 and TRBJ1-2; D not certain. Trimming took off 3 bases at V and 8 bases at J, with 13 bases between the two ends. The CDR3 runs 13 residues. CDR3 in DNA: TGTGCCAGCAGTTTGGCGGTTACAACCGGCTACACCTTC. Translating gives CASSLAVTTGYTF.

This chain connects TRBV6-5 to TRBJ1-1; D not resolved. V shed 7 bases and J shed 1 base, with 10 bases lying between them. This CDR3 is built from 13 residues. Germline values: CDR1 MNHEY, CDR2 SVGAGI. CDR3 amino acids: CASKGRQNTEAFF. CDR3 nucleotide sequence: TGTGCCAGCAAGGGCAGGCAGAACACTGAAGCTTTCTTT.

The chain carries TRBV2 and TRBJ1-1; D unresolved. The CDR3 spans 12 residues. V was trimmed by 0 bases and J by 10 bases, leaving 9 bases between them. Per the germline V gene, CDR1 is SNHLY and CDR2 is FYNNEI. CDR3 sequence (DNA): TGTGCCAGCAGTGAAGCAAAGGATGTAGCTTTCTTT. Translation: CASSEAKDVAFF.

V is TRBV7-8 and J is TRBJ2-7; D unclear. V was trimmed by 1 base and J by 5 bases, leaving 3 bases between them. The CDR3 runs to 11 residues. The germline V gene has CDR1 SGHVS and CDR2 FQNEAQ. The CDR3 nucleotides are TGTGCCAGCAGCTTAGGGAACGAGCAGTACTTC. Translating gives CASSLGNEQYF.

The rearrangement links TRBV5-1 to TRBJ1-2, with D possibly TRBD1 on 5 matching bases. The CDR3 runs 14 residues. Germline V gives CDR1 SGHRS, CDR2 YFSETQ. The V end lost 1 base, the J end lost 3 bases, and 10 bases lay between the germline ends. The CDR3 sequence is CASSLFGGDYGYTF. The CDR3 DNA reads TGCGCCAGCAGCTTGTTTGGGGGGGACTATGGCTACACCTTC.

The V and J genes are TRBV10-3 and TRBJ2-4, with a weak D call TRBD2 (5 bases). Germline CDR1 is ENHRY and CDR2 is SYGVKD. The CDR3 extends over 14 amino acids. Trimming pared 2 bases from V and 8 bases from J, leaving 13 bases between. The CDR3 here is CAISEGLRLDIQYF. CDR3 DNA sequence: TGTGCCATCAGTGAGGGACTCCGTCTGGACATTCAGTACTTC.

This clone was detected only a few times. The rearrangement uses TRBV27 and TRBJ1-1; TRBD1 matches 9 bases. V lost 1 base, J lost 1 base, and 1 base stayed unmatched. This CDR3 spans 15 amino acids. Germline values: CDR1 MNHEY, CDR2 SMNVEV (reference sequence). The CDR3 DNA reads TGTGCCAGCAGTTTATGGGGACAGGGGAACACTGAAGCTTTCTTT. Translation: CASSLWGQGNTEAFF.

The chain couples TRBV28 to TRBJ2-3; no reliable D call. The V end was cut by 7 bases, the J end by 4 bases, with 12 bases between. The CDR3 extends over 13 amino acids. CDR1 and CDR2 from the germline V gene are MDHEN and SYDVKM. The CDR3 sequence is CASTRGWSDTQYF. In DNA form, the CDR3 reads TGTGCCAGCACCCGTGGGTGGTCAGATACGCAGTATTTT.

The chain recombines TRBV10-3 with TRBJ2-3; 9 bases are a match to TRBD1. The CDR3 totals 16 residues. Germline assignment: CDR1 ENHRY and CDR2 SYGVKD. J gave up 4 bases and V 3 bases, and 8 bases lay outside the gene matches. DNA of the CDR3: TGTGCCATCAGTGATCCCGGGGGACAGGGTTCAGATACGCAGTATTTT. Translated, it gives CAISDPGGQGSDTQYF.

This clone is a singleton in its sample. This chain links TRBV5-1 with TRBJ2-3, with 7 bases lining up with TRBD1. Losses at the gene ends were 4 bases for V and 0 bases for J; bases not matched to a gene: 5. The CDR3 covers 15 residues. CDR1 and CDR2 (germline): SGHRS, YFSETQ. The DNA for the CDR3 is TGCGCCAGCAGCGGACGGACAGGAAGCACAGATACGCAGTATTTT. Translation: CASSGRTGSTDTQYF.

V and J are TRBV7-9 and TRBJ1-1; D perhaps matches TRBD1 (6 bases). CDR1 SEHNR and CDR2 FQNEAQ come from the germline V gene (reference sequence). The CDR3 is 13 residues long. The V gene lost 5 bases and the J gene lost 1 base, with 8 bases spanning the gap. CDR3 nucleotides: TGTGCCAGCAGCGAGACAGGGAACACTGAAGCTTTCTTT. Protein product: CASSETGNTEAFF.

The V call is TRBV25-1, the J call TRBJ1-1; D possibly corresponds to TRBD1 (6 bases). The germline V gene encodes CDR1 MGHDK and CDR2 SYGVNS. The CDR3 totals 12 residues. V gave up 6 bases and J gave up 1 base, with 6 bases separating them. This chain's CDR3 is CASRQGNTEAFF. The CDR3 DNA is TGTGCCAGCAGACAGGGGAACACTGAAGCTTTCTTT.

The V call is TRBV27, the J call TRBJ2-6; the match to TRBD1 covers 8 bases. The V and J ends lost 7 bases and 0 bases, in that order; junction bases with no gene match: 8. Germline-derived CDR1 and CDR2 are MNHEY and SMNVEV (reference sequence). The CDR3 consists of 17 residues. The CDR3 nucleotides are TGTGCCAGCACATCCAGGGGGCTAAGCTCTGGGGCCAACGTCCTGACTTTC. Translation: CASTSRGLSSGANVLTF. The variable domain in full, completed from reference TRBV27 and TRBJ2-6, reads EAQVTQNPRYLITVTGKKLTVTCSQNMNHEYMSWYRQDPGLGLRQIYYSMNVEVTDKGDVPEGYKVSRKEKRNFPLILESPSPNQTSLYFCASTSRGLSSGANVLTFGAGSRLTVL.

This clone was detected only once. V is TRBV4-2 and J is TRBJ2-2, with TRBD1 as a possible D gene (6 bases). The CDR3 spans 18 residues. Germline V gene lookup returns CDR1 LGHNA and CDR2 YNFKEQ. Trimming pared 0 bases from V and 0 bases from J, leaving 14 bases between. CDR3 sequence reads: CASSQDGTGPTNTGELFF. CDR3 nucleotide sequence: TGTGCCAGCAGCCAAGATGGCACAGGGCCTACGAACACCGGGGAGCTGTTTTTT.

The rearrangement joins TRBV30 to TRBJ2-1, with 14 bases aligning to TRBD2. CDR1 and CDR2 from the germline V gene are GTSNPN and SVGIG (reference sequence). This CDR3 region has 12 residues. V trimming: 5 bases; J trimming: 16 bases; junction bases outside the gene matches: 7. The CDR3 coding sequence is TGTGCCTGGGGGGGACTAGCGGGAGAAGCTTTCTTC. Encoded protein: CAWGGLAGEAFF.